This passage covers 17 T cell receptor beta chains from one sample sequenced in a study of T cell responses to AZD1222 COVID-19 vaccine. Produced via immunoSEQ multiplex PCR; TCRdb's table is partial and in-frame only. The data hold 130,000 to 150,000 clones, with approximately 90% observed a single time. Source: peripheral blood, taken on day 0 of MenACWY control vaccination. Receptor source: an adult in good health.

The gene calls are TRBV19 and TRBJ1-2; D gene unclear. In germline, CDR1 is LNHDA, CDR2 SQIVND (reference sequence). Trimming took 5 bases from V and 3 from J, leaving 13 bases between them. This CDR3 is built from 14 residues. CDR3 in DNA: TGTGCCAGTAGTCCCCGGACGGGCCACTATGGCTACACCTTC. Translating gives CASSPRTGHYGYTF.

The chain employs TRBV18 and TRBJ1-6; TRBD1 agrees at 9 bases. The germline V gene has CDR1 KGHSH and CDR2 LQKENI. V shed 6 bases, J shed 7 bases, and the junction held 7 bases outside the gene matches. This CDR3 has 15 residues. CDR3 protein: CASSLQGAGNSPLHF. The CDR3 DNA sequence: TGTGCCAGCTCTCTACAGGGGGCTGGAAATTCACCCCTCCACTTT.

V and J are TRBV6-5 and TRBJ2-1; D perhaps matches TRBD2 (6 bases). The CDR3 sequence is 14 residues long. The V gene's germline CDR1 is MNHEY and CDR2 SVGAGI. The germline V and J ends were trimmed by 5 bases and 6 bases, with 14 bases remaining between them. The CDR3 here is CASSTPRLVNEQFF. CDR3 coding DNA: TGTGCCAGCAGTACACCCCGACTAGTCAATGAGCAGTTCTTC.

This sequence joins TRBV3-1 (or the pseudogene TRBV3-2) and TRBJ1-3; unclear D gene. V dropped 4 bases and J dropped 3 bases, with 7 bases sitting between them. This CDR3 region has 13 residues. Per germline, CDR1 LGHDT and CDR2 YNNKEL (reference sequence). CDR3 coding DNA: TGTGCCAGCAGCCCTGGTGGTGGAAACACCATATATTTT. Translating it yields CASSPGGGNTIYF.

For the CDR3, the DNA is TGTGCCAGCAGTTACTCGGGGGGCCCCAACACTGAAGCTTTCTTT. This sequence encodes CASSYSGGPNTEAFF. V and J are TRBV6-5 and TRBJ1-1; possibly TRBD1 for D (6 bases). Germline loops: CDR1 MNHEY, CDR2 SVGAGI. The CDR3 contains 15 residues. Trimming shortened V by 0 bases and J by 2 bases, and 10 bases separated the two germline ends.

This chain uses TRBV9 with TRBJ2-1, with 7 bases fitting TRBD1. The CDR3 is made up of 14 amino acids. Unmatched junction bases numbered 5, after V lost 3 bases and J lost 5 bases. Germline CDR1 and CDR2: SGDLS and YYNGEE. CDR3 sequence: CASSAGTAHNEQFF. The CDR3 coding sequence is TGTGCCAGCAGCGCAGGGACAGCCCACAATGAGCAGTTCTTC.

V gene TRBV10-3 combines with J gene TRBJ2-7; TRBD1 aligns across 9 bases. Germline V gene lookup returns CDR1 ENHRY and CDR2 SYGVKD. The J segment lost 7 bases and the V segment lost 4 bases, leaving 5 bases of the junction unmatched. The CDR3 totals 13 residues. The CDR3 DNA reads TGTGCCATCAGTGCACAGGGGGCGTTTGAGCAGTACTTC. Translation: CAISAQGAFEQYF.

This clone was recorded once. This rearrangement joins TRBV7-2 to TRBJ2-1; D not certain. The CDR3 loop spans 11 amino acids. The V gene's germline CDR1 is SGHTA and CDR2 FQGNSA. V dropped 1 base and J dropped 10 bases, with 5 bases sitting between them. The CDR3 nucleotides are TGTGCCAGCAGCTTAGAGGGCGAGCAGTTCTTC. Protein product: CASSLEGEQFF. The full variable domain, with the rest looked up from reference TRBV7-2 and TRBJ2-1, is GAGVSQSPSNKVTEKGKDVELRCDPISGHTALYWYRQSLGQGLEFLIYFQGNSAPDKSGLPSDRFSAERTGGSVSTLTIQRTQQEDSAVYLCASSLEGEQFFGPGTRLTVL.

The genes are TRBV27 and TRBJ2-7; D not certain. V shed 4 bases and J shed 4 bases, with 17 bases lying between them. The CDR3 loop spans 15 amino acids. In germline, CDR1 is MNHEY, CDR2 SMNVEV (reference sequence). The CDR3 sequence: CASSSPSLVGYEQYF. The CDR3 DNA is TGTGCCAGCAGTTCCCCCTCACTCGTCGGATACGAGCAGTACTTC.

The rearrangement uses TRBV12-3 or TRBV12-4 and TRBJ2-5; the D call may be TRBD1 or TRBD2 (5 bases each). V was clipped by 8 bases and J by 5 bases, with 15 bases between them. This CDR3 contains 13 residues. CDR3 protein: CASLARVGETQYF. The CDR3 nucleotides read TGTGCCAGCCTAGCCAGGGTAGGGGAGACCCAGTACTTC.

The V call is TRBV24-1, the J call TRBJ1-2, with D possibly being TRBD1 (5 bases). The CDR3 is 15 residues long. Germline lookup yields CDR1 KGHDR and CDR2 SFDVKD. The V and J ends lost 7 bases and 1 base respectively, with 15 bases between them. The chain's CDR3 is CATRGKGANNYGYTF. CDR3 coding DNA: TGTGCCACCAGGGGCAAAGGGGCCAATAACTATGGCTACACCTTC.

CDR3 sequence: CASSGAGNQPQHF. The CDR3 region has the DNA TGTGCCAGCTCCGGTGCAGGCAATCAGCCCCAGCATTTT. The chain employs TRBV18 and TRBJ1-5; D not resolved. Germline-derived CDR1 and CDR2 are KGHSH and LQKENI. CDR3 size: 13 residues. Trimming removed 6 bases at V and 2 bases at J, with 8 bases between.

This chain links TRBV10-3 with TRBJ1-5; 8 nucleotides match TRBD1. CDR1 is ENHRY, CDR2 SYGVKD, per germline. The CDR3 loop spans 13 amino acids. V lost 6 bases and J lost 7; bases outside the gene matches: 5. This CDR3 is CAIRDRVGQPQHF. The CDR3 coding sequence is TGTGCCATCAGGGACAGGGTCGGACAGCCCCAGCATTTT.

The chain links TRBV3-1 (or the pseudogene TRBV3-2) to TRBJ1-2; D uncertain. This CDR3 is built from 15 residues. Germline V gene data show CDR1 as LGHDT and CDR2 as YNNKEL (reference sequence). Between the trimmed V and J ends, which lost 4 bases and 4 bases, there was a span of 16 bases. CDR3 nucleotides: TGTGCCAGCAGCCCCGGCGGGCAGTGGTTCTATGGCTACACCTTC. This translates into CASSPGGQWFYGYTF.

The rearrangement links TRBV10-3 to TRBJ1-5; D possibly corresponds to TRBD1 (6 bases). The CDR3 spans 14 residues. CDR1 is ENHRY and CDR2 is SYGVKD in the germline V gene. The V end lost 7 bases, the J end lost 7 bases, and 17 bases lay between the germline ends. CDR3 region: CAITQGGARQPQHF. The CDR3 DNA is TGTGCCATCACCCAAGGGGGGGCCCGGCAGCCCCAGCATTTT.

The DNA for the CDR3 is TGCGCCAGCACCCCAGGACGGACTGAAGCTTTCTTT. Its protein is CASTPGRTEAFF. The rearrangement uses TRBV23-1 and TRBJ1-1, with no clear D. TRBV23-1 is an ORF for which the function is uncertain. CDR3 size: 12 residues. V was clipped by 7 bases and J by 5 bases, with 11 bases between them.

The chain recombines TRBV5-4 with TRBJ1-4; D is possibly TRBD1 (5 bases). The germline V and J ends were trimmed by 4 bases and 0 bases, with 19 bases remaining between them. CDR1 and CDR2 (germline): SGHNT, YYREEE (reference sequence). The CDR3 runs 18 residues. Here the CDR3 reads CASSLIRGGRTTNEKLFF. CDR3 in DNA: TGTGCCAGCAGCCTCATAAGGGGTGGGAGGACAACTAATGAAAAACTGTTTTTT.